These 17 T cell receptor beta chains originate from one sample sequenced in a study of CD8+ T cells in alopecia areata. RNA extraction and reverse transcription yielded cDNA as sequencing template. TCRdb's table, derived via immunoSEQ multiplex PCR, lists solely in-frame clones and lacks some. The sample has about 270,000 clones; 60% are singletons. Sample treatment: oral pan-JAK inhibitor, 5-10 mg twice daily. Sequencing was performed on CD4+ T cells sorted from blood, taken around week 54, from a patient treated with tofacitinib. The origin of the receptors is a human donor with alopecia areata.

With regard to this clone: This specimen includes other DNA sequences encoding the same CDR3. The DNA of the CDR3 is TGTGCCTGGAGTGTGGGGGGGGCCCAAGAGACCCAGTACTTC. Translating it yields CAWSVGGAQETQYF. The chain carries TRBV30 and TRBJ2-5; tentative D call: TRBD2 (7 bases). V was trimmed by 0 bases and J by 1 base, leaving 9 bases between them. The length of the CDR3 is 14 residues. The germline gives CDR1 GTSNPN, CDR2 SVGIG (reference sequence).

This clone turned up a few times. The chain's CDR3 is CASSPLPPGPTGELFF. CDR3 bases: TGTGCCAGCTCACCACTTCCACCAGGGCCCACCGGGGAGCTGTTTTTT. The rearrangement joins TRBV18 to TRBJ2-2; the D gene is possibly TRBD1 (5 bases). This CDR3 spans 16 amino acids. The germline V and J ends were trimmed by 1 base and 4 bases, with 13 bases remaining between them. CDR1 KGHSH and CDR2 LQKENI come from the germline V gene.

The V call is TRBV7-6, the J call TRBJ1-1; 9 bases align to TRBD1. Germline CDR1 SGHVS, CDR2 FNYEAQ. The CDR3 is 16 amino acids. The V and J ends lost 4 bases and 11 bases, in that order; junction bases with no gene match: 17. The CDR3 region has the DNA TGTGCCAGCAGCTACGAATCCGGGACAGGGCTAGGGGAGGCTTTCTTT. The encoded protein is CASSYESGTGLGEAFF. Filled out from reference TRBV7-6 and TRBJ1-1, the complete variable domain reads GAGVSQSPRYKVTKRGQDVALRCDPISGHVSLYWYRQALGQGPEFLTYFNYEAQQDKSGLPNDRFSAERPEGSISTLTIQRTEQRDSAMYRCASSYESGTGLGEAFFGQGTRLTVV.

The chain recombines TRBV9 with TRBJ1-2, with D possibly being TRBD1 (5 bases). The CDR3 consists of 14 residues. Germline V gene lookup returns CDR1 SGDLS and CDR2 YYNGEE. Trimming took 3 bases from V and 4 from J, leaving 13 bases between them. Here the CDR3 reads CASSAPSGGYGYTF. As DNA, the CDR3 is TGTGCCAGCAGCGCACCTAGCGGGGGCTATGGCTACACCTTC.

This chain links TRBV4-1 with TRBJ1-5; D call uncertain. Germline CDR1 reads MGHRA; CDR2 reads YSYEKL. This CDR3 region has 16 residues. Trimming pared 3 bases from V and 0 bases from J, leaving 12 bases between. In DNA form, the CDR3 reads TGCGCCAGCAGCCAGGGATTCGACGGTAGCAATCAGCCCCAGCATTTT. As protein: CASSQGFDGSNQPQHF.

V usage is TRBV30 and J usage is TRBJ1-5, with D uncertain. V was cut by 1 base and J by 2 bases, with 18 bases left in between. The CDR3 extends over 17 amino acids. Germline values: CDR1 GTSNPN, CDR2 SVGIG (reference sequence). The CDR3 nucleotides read TGTGCCTGGAGTGCCACCCAACCAAGCGCGGGCAATCAGCCCCAGCATTTT. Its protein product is CAWSATQPSAGNQPQHF.

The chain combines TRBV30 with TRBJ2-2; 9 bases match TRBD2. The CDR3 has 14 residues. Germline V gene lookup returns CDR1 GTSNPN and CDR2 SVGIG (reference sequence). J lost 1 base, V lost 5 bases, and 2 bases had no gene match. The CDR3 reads CAWGLAMNTGELFF. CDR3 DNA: TGTGCCTGGGGACTAGCGATGAACACCGGGGAGCTGTTTTTT.

The CDR3 loop is CASSRQGSRDTEAFF. In nucleotides, the CDR3 is TGTGCCAGCAGCCGCCAGGGTTCAAGGGACACTGAAGCTTTCTTT. V is TRBV4-2 and J is TRBJ1-1; D is possibly TRBD1 (5 bases). CDR3 length: 15 amino acids. From germline, CDR1 is LGHNA and CDR2 YNFKEQ. Trimming shortened V by 4 bases and J by 3 bases, and 15 bases separated the two germline ends.

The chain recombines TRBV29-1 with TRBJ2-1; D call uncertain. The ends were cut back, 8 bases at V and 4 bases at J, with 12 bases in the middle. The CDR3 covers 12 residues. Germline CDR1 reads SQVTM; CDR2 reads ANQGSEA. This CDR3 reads CSTKMGYNEQFF. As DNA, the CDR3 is TGCAGCACAAAAATGGGGTACAATGAGCAGTTCTTC.

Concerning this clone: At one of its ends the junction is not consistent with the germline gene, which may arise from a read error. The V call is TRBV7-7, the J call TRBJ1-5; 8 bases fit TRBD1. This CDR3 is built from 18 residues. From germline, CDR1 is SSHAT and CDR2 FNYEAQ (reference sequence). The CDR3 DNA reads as TGTGCTAGCAGCTTAGCGGACAGGGAGTCACCTGCGGATCAGCCCCAGCATTTT. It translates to CASSLADRESPADQPQHF.

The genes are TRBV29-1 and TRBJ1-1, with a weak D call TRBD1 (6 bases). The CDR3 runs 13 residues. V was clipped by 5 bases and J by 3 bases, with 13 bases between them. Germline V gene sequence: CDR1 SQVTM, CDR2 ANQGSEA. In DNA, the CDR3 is TGCAGCGTTAAAAGGGGGGCGGACACTGAAGCTTTCTTT. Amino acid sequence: CSVKRGADTEAFF.

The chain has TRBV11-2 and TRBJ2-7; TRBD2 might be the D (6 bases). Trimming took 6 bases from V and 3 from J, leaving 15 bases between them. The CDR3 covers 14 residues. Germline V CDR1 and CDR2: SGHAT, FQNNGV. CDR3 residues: CASSIGGDGYEQYF. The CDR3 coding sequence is TGTGCCAGCAGTATCGGCGGGGACGGCTACGAGCAGTACTTC.

CDR3 residues: CALLPEAFF. CDR3 coding DNA: TGTGCCTTACTCCCTGAAGCTTTCTTT. The V and J genes are TRBV30 and TRBJ1-1; D is ambiguous. This CDR3 has 9 amino acids. Germline CDR1 GTSNPN, CDR2 SVGIG (reference sequence). The ends were cut back, 7 bases at V and 6 bases at J, with 6 bases in the middle.

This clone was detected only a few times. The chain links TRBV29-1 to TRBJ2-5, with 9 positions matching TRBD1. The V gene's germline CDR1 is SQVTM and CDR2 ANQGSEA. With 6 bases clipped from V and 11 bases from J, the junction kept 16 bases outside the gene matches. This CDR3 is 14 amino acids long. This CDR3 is CSVQMGTGYREQYF. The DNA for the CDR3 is TGCAGCGTCCAAATGGGGACAGGGTATCGGGAGCAGTACTTC.

CDR3 in DNA: TGCGCCAGCAGTCCAAGTCTACCGCGGGATGAGCAGTTCTTC. Protein sequence: CASSPSLPRDEQFF. The rearrangement joins TRBV4-1 to TRBJ2-1, with TRBD2 as a possible D gene (5 bases). The ends were cut back, 6 bases at V and 8 bases at J, with 17 bases in the middle. Germline-derived CDR1 and CDR2 are MGHRA and YSYEKL. This CDR3 spans 14 amino acids.

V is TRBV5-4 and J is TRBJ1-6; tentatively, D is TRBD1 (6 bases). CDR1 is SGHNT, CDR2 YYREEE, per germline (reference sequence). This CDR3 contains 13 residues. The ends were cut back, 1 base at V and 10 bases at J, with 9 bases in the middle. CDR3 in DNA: TGTGCCAGCAGCTTGTATCAGGGGTCACCCCTCCACTTT. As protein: CASSLYQGSPLHF.

The DNA of the CDR3 is TGCGCCAGCAGCAGAACAGGGGTCACTGAAGCTTTCTTT. Translated, it gives CASSRTGVTEAFF. The rearrangement uses TRBV5-1 and TRBJ1-1; 7 bases agree with TRBD1. J was trimmed by 4 bases and V by 4 bases; bases with no gene match: 4. Germline values: CDR1 SGHRS, CDR2 YFSETQ. The CDR3 contains 13 residues.